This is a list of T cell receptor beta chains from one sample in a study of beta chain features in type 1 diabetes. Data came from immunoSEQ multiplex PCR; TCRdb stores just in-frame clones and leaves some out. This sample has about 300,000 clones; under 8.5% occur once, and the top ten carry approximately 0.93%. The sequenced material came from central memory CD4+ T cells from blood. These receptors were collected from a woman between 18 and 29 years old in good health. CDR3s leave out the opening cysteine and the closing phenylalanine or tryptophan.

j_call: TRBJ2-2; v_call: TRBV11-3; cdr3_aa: ASSLDLSGRTNTGELF
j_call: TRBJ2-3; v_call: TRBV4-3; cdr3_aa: ASSQQGGLTDTQY
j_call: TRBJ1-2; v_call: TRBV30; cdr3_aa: AWSLGGLSNYGYT
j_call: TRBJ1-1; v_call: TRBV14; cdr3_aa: ASSQTGMNTEAF
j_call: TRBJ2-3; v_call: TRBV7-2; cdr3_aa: ASSEGLAVSTDTQY
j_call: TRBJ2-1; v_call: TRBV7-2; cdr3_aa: ASSPRGGFYNEQF
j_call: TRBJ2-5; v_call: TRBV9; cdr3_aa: ASSFSTGAQETQY
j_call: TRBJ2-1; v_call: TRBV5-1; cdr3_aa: ASSAGGNYNEQF
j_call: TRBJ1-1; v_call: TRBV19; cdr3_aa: ASNYRQTNTEAF
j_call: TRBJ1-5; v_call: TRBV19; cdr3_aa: EGGFFSNQPQH
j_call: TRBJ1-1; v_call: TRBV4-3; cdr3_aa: ASSHDRTGGMDTEAF
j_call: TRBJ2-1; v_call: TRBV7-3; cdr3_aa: ASSSSGTAYNEQF
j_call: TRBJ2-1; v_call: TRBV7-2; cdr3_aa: ASSSLAGSHPLNEQF
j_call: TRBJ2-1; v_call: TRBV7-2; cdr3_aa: ASSPGLAYNEQF
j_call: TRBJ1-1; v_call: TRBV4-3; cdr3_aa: ASSHQGLNTEAF
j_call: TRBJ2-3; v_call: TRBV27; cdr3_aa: ASSLRRDSYDTQY
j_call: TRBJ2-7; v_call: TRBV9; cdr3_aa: ASSSPARSYEQY
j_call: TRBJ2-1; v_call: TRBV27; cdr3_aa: ASSLFGPPNEQF
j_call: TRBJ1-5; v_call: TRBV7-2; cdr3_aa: ASSLTGGNSNQPQH
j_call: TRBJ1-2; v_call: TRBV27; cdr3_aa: ASSPPRTDKVLT
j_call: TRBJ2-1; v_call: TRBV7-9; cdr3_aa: ASSLAAGYNEQF
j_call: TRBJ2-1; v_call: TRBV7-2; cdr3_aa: ASTPPRPGEYNEQF
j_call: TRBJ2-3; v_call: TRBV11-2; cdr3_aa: ASSLDRGHTDTQY
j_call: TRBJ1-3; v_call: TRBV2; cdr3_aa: ASRTSSSGNTIY
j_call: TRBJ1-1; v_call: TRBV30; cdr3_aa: AAREAF
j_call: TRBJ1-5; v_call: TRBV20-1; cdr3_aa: SQQGMSQEH
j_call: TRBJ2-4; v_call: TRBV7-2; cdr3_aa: ASSSGPIAKNIQY
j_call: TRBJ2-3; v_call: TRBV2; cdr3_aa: ASTRTRLRVAESTDTQY
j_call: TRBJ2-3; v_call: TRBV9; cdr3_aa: ASSARDHYTQY
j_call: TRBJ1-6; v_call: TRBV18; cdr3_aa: ASSPTDPWALH
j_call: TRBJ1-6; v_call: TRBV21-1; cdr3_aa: ASSNEGVGDSPLH
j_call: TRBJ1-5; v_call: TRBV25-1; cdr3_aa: ASSGGGGLRGNQPQH
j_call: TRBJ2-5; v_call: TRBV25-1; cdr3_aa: ATGTDLGTQY
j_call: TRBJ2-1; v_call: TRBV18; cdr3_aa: ASSPELAGGQNEQF
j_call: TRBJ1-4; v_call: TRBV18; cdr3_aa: ASSPRDSPNEKLF
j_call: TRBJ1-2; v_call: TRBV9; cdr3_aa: ASSVGDYGYT
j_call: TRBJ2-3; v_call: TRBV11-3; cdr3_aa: ASTLSETQY
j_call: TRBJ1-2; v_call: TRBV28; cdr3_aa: ASSLTENYGYT
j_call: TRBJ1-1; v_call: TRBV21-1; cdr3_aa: ASSNRETGSDTEAF
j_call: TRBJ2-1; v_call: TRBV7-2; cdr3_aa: ASSLDTSAGNEQF
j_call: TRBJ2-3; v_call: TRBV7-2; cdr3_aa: ASSPDYYTDTQY
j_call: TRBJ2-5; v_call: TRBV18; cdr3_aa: ASSPQLQETQY
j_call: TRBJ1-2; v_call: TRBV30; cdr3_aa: AWRRGGAANYGYT
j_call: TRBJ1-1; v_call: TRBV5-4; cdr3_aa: ASSLEAHMNTEAF
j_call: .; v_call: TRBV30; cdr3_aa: AWSVQFYEQY
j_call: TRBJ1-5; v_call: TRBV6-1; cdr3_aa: ASSGDNQPQH
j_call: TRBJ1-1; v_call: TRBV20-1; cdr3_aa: SVSHNTEAF
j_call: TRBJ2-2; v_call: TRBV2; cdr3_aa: ATVRDRGTGELF